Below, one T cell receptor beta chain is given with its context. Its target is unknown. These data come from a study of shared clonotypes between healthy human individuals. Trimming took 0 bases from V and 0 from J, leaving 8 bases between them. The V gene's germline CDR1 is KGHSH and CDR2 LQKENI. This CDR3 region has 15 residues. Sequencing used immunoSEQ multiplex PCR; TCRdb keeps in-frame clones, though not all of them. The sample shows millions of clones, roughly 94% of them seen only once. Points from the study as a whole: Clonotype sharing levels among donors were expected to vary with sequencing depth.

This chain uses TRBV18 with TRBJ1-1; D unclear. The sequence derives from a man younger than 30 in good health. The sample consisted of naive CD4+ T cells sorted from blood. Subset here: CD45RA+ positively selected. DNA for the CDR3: TGTGCCAGCTCACCACCGATGAGAGTGAACACTGAAGCTTTCTTT. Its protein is CASSPPMRVNTEAFF.